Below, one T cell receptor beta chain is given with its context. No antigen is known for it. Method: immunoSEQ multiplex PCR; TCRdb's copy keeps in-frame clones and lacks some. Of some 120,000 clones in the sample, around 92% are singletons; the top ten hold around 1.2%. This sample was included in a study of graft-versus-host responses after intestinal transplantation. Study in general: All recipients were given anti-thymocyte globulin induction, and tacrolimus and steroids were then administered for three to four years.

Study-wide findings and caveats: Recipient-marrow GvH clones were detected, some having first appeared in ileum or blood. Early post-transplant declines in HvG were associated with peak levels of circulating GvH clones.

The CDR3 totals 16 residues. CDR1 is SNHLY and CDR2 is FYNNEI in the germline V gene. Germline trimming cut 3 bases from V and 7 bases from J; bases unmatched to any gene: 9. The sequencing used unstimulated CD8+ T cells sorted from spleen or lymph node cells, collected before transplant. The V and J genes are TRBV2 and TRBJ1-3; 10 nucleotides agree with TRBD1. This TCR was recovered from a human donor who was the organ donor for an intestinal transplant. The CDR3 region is CASSEGTGEFVNTIYF. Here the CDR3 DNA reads TGTGCCAGCAGTGAGGGGACAGGGGAGTTCGTCAACACCATATATTTT.